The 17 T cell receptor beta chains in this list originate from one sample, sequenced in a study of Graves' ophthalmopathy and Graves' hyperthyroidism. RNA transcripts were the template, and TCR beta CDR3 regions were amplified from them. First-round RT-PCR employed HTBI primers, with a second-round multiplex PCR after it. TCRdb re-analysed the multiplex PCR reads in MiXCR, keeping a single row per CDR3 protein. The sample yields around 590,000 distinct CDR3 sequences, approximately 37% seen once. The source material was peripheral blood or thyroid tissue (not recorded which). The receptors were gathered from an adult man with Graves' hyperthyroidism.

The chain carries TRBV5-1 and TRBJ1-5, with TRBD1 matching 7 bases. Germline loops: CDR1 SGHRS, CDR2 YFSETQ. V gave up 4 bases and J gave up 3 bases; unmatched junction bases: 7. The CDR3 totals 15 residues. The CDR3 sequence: CASSPQGSDNQPQHF. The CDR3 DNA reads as TGCGCCAGCAGCCCACAGGGGTCCGACAATCAGCCCCAGCATTTT.

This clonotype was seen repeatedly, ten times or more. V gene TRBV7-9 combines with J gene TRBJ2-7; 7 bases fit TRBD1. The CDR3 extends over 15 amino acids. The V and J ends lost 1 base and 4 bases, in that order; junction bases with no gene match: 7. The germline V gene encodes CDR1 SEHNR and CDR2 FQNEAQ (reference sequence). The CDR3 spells CASSLEPETGYEQYF. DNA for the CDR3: TGTGCCAGCAGCTTAGAGCCCGAGACAGGGTACGAGCAGTACTTC.

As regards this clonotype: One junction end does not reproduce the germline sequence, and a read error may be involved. The CDR3 loop is CATSGDEGAGETQYF. The CDR3 DNA follows: TGTGCCACCAGCGGAGATGAGGGGGCCGGGGAGACCCAGTACTTC. V gene TRBV15 combines with J gene TRBJ2-5; 7 bases align to TRBD1. Germline assignment: CDR1 LNHNV and CDR2 YYDKDF (reference sequence). The CDR3 runs to 15 residues.

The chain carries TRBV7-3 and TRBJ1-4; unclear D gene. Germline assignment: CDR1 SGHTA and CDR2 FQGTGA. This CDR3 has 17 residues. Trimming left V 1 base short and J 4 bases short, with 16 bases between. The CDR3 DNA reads TGTGCCAGCAGCTTAAAAGGAGTCCCATGGGGTAATGAAAAACTGTTTTTT. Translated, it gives CASSLKGVPWGNEKLFF.

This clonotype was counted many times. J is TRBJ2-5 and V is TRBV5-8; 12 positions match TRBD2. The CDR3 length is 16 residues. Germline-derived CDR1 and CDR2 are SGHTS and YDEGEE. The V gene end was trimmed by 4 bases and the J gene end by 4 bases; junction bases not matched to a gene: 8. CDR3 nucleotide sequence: TGTGCCAGCAGCCCTACGACTAGCGGGAGAAGAGAGACCCAGTACTTC. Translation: CASSPTTSGRRETQYF. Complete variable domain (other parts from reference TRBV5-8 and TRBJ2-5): EAGVTQSPTHLIKTRGQQATLRCSPISGHTSVYWYQQALGLGLQFLLWYDEGEERNRGNFPPRFSGRQFPNYSSELNVNALELEDSALYLCASSPTTSGRRETQYFGPGTRLLVL.

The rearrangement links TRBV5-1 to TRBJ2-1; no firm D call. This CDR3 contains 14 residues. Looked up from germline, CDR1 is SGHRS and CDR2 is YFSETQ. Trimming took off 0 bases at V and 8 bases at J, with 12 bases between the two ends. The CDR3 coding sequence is TGCGCCAGCAGCTTGGCAGTAATCGGCGATGAGCAGTTCTTC. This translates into CASSLAVIGDEQFF.

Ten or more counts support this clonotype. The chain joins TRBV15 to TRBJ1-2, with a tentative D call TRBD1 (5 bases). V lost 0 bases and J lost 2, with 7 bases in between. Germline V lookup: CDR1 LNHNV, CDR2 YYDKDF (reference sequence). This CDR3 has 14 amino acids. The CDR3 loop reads CATSRDGGNYGYTF. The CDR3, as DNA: TGTGCCACCAGCAGAGATGGGGGGAACTATGGCTACACCTTC.

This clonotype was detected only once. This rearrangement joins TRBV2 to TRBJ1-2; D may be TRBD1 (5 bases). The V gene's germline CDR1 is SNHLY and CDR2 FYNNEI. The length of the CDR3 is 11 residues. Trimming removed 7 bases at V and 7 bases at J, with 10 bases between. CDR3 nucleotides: TGTGCCAGCAACCAGGGCAGTGGCTACACCTTC. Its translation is CASNQGSGYTF.

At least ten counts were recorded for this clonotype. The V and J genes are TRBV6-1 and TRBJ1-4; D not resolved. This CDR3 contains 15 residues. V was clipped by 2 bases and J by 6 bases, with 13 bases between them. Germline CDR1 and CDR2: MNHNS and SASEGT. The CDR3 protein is CASSESGGRDEKLFF. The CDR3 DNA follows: TGTGCCAGCAGTGAATCGGGAGGGCGGGATGAAAAACTGTTTTTT.

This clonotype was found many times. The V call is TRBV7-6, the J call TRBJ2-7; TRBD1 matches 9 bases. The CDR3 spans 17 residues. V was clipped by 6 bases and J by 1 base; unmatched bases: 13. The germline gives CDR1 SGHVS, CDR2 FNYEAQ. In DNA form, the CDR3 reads TGTGCCAGCAGTTCCCTACCGGGACAGGGCCTATCCTACGAGCAGTACTTC. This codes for CASSSLPGQGLSYEQYF.

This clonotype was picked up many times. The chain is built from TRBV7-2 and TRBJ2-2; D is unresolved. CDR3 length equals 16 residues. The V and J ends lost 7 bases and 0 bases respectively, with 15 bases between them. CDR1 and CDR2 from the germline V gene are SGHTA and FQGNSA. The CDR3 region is CASNRSPASNTGELFF. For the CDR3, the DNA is TGTGCCAGCAACCGGAGTCCCGCATCGAACACCGGGGAGCTGTTTTTT.

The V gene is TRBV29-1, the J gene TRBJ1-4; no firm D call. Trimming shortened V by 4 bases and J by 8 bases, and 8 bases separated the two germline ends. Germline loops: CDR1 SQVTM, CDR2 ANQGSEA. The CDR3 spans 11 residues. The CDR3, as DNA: TGCAGCGTTGCGGGAGGGGAAAAACTGTTTTTT. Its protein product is CSVAGGEKLFF.

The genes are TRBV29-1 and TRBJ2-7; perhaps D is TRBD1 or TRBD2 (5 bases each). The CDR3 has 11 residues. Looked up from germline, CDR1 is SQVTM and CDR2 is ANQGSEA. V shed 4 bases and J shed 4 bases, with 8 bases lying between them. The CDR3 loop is CSVAGPYEQYF. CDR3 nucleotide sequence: TGCAGCGTTGCGGGGCCATACGAGCAGTACTTC.

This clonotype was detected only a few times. CDR3 sequence (DNA): TGTGCCAGCAGAGGACAGAATACGGGTGGCTACACCTTC. This sequence encodes CASRGQNTGGYTF. This chain links TRBV2 with TRBJ1-2; D might be TRBD1 (6 bases). Trimming took off 6 bases at V and 7 bases at J, with 15 bases between the two ends. Germline V CDR1 and CDR2: SNHLY, FYNNEI. CDR3 length: 13 residues.

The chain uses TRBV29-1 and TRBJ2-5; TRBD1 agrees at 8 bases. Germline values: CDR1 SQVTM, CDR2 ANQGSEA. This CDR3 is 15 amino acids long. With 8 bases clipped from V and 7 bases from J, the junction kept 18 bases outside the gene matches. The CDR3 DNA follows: TGCAGCCTAGACTCGACAGGGGCTACCCGTGGGACCCAGTACTTC. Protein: CSLDSTGATRGTQYF.

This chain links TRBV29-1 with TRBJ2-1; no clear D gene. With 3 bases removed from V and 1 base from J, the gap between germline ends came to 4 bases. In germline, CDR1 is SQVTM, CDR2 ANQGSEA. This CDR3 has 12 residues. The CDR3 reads CSVEESYNEQFF. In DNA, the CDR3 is TGCAGCGTTGAGGAGTCCTACAATGAGCAGTTCTTC.

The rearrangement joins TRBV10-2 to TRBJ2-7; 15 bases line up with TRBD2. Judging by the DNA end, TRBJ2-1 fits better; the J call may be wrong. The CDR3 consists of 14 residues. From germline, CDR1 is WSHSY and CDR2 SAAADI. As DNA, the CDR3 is TGCGCCAGCAAGGAGGGACTAGCGGGAGGTGAGCAGTTCTTC. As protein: CASKEGLAGGEQFF.